The sequence of this T cell receptor beta chain was determined in a study of cytomegalovirus exposure and HLA in healthy donors. In the PCR, 60 Vbeta and 13 Jbeta primers were used. Here immunoSEQ multiplex PCR was the method, and the copy in TCRdb shows in-frame clones only, minus some. The data show roughly 80,000 clones, with more than 65% seen just once and 16% held by the top ten. Germline-derived CDR1 and CDR2 are SGHVS and FNYEAQ. The CDR3 is made up of 17 amino acids. V lost 0 bases, J lost 0 bases, and 12 bases lay in between. This sequence was found in a woman in her thirties or forties in good health and CMV-seropositive. The sequenced material came from PBMCs. The chain couples TRBV7-6 to TRBJ2-1; tentatively, D is TRBD2 (6 bases). CDR3 nucleotide sequence: TGTGCCAGCAGCTTAGCGGGGGACTGGAGCTCCTACAATGAGCAGTTCTTC. Residues: CASSLAGDWSSYNEQFF.